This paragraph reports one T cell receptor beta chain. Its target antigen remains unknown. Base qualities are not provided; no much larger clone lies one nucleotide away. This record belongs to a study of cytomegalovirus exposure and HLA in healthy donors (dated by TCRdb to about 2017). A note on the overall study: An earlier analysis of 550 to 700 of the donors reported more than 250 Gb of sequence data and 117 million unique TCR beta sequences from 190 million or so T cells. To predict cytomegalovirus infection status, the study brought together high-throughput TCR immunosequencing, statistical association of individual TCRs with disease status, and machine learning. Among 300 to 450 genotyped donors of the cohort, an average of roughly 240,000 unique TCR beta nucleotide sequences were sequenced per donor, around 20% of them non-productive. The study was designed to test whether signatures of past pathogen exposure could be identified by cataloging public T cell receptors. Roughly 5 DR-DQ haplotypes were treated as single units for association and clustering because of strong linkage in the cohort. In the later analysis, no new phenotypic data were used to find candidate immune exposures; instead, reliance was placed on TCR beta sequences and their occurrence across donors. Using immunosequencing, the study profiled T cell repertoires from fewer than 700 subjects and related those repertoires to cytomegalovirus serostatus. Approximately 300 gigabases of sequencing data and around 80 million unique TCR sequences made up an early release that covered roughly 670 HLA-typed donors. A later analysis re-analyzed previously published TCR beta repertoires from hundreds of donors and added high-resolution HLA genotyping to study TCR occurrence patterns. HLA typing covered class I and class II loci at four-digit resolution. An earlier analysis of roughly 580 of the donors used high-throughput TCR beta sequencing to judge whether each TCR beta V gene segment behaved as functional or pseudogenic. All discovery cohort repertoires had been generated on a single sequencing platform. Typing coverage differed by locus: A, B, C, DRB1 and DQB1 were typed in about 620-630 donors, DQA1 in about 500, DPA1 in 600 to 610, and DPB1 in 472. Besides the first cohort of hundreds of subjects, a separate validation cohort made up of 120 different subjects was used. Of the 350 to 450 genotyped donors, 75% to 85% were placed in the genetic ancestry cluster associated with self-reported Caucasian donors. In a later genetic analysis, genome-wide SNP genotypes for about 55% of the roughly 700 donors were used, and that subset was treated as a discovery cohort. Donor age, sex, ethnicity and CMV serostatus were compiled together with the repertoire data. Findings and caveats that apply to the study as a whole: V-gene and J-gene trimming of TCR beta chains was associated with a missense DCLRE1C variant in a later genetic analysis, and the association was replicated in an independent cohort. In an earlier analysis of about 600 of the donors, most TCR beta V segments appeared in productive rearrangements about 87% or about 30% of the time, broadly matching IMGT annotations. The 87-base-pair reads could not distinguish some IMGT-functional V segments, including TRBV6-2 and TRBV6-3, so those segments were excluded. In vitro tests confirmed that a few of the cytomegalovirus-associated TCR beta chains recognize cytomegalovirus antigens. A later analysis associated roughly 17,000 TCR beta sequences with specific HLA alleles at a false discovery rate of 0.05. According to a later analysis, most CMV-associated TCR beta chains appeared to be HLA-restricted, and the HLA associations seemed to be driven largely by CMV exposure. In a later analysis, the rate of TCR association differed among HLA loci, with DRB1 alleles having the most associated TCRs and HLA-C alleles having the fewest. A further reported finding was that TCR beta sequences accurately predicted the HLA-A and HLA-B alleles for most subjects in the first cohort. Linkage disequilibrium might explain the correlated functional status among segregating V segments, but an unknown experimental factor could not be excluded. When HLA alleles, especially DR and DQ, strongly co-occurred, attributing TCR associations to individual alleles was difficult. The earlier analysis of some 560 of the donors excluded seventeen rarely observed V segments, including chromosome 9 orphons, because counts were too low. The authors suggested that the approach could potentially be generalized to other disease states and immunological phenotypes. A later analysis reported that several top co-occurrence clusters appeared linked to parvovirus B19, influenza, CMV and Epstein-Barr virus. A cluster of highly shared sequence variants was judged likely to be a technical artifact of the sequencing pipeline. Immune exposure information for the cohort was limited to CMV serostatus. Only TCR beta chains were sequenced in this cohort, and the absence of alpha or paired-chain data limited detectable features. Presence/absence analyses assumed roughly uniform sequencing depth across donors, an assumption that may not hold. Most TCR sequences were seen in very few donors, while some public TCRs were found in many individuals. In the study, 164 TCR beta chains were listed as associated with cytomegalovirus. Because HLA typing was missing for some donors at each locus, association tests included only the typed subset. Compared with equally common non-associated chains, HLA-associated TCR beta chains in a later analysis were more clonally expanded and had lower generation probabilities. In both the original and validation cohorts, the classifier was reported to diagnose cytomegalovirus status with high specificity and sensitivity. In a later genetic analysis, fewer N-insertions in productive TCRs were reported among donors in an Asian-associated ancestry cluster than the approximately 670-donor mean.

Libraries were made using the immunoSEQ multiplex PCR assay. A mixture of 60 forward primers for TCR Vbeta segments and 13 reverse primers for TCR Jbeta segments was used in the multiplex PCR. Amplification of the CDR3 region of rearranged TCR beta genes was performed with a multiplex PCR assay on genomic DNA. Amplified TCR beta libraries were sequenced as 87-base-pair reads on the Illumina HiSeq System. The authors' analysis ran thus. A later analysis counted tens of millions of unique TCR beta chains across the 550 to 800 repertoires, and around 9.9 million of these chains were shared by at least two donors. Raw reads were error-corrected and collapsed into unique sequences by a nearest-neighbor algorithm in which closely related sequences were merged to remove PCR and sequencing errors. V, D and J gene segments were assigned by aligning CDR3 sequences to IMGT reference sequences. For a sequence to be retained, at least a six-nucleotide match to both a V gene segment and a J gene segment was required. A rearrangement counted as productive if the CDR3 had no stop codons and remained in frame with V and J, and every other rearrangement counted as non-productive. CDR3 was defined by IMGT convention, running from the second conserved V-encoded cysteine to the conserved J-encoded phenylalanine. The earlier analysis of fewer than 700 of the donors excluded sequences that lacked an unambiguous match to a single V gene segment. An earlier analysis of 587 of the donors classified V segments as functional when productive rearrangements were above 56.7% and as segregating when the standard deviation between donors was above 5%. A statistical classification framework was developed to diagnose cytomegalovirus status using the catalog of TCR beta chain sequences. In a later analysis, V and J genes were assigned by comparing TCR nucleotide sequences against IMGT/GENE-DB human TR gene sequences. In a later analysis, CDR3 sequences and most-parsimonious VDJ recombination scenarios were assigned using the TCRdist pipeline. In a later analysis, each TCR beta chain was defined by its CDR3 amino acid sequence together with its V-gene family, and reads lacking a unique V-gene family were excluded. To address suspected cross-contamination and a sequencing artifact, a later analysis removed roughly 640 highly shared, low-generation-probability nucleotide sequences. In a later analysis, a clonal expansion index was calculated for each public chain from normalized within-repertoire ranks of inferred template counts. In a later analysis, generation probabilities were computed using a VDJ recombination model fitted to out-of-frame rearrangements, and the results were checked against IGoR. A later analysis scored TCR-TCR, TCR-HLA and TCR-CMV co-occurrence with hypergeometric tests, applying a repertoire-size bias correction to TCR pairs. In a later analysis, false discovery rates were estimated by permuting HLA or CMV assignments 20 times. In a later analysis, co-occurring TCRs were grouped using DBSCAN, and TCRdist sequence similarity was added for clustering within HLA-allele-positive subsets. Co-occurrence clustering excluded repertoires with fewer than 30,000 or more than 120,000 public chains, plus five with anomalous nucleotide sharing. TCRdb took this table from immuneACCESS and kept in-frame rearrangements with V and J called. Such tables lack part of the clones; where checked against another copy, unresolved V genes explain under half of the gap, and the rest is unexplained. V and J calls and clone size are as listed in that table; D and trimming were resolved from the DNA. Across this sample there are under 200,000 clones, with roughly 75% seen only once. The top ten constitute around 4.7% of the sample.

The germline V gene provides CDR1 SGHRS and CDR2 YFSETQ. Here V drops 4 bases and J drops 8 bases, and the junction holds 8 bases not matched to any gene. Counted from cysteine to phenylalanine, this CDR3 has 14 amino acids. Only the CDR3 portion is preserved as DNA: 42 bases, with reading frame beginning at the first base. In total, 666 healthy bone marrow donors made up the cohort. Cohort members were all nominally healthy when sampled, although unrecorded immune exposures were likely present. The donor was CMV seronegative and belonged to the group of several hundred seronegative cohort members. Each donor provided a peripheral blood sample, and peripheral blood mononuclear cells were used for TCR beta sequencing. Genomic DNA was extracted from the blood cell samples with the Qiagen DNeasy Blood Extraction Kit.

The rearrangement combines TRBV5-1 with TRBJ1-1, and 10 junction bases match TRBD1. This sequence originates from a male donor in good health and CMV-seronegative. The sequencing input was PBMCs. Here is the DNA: TGCGCCAGCAGCGCCGGGACAGGGGCCGACGAAGCTTTCTTT. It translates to CASSAGTGADEAFF.